The 7 T cell receptor beta chains below all came from one sample that was sequenced in a study of cytomegalovirus exposure and HLA in healthy donors. The PCR used 60 Vbeta and 13 Jbeta primers. Only in-frame clones appear in the TCRdb table, and some are missing; sequencing was by immunoSEQ multiplex PCR. The data show roughly 290,000 clones, approximately 90% seen once. Specimen: PBMCs. Receptors were obtained from a woman in her late teens or twenties in good health and CMV-seronegative.

The CDR3 region has the DNA TGTGCCAGCAGCGGTACAGGGGGGGGCATTCAGTACTTC. As protein: CASSGTGGGIQYF. This chain connects TRBV13 to TRBJ2-4; D is perhaps TRBD1 (8 bases). The CDR3 consists of 13 residues. Per the germline V gene, CDR1 is PRHDT and CDR2 is FYEKMQ (reference sequence). V dropped 5 bases and J dropped 9 bases, with 14 bases sitting between them.

The CDR3 sequence: CASIPPGAGGKETQYF. CDR3 bases: TGTGCCAGCATCCCCCCAGGCGCCGGGGGAAAAGAGACCCAGTACTTC. The V and J genes are TRBV7-9 and TRBJ2-5, with a tentative D call TRBD2 (6 bases). V was clipped by 7 bases and J by 3 bases, with 21 bases between them. Germline CDR1 is SEHNR and CDR2 is FQNEAQ (reference sequence). The CDR3 spans 16 residues. The variable domain in full, with the rest retrieved from reference TRBV7-9 and TRBJ2-5, is DTGVSQNPRHKITKRGQNVTFRCDPISEHNRLYWYRQTLGQGPEFLTYFQNEAQLEKSRLLSDRFSAERPKGSFSTLEIQRTEQGDSAMYLCASIPPGAGGKETQYFGPGTRLLVL.

The J gene is TRBJ2-3, the V gene TRBV11-3; 7 bases are shared with TRBD1. The V and J ends lost 1 base and 1 base, in that order; junction bases with no gene match: 2. From germline, CDR1 is SGHNT and CDR2 YENEEA. The CDR3 runs 15 residues. CDR3 sequence (DNA): TGTGCCAGCAGCTTAGGACAGGGCGGCACAGATACGCAGTATTTT. Its translation is CASSLGQGGTDTQYF. Full variable domain (missing parts from reference TRBV11-3 and TRBJ2-3): EAGVVQSPRYKIIEKKQPVAFWCNPISGHNTLYWYLQNLGQGPELLIRYENEEAVDDSQLPKDRFSAERLKGVDSTLKIQPAELGDSAVYLCASSLGQGGTDTQYFGPGTRLTVL.

This sequence joins TRBV5-1 and TRBJ2-7, with 7 bases that match TRBD1. This CDR3 is 14 amino acids long. V lost 1 base and J lost 2; bases outside the gene matches: 3. Germline V gives CDR1 SGHRS, CDR2 YFSETQ. CDR3 coding DNA: TGCGCCAGCAGCTTGAGGCAGGGGGCCTACGAGCAGTACTTC. This sequence encodes CASSLRQGAYEQYF. The full variable domain, its missing parts supplied by reference TRBV5-1 and TRBJ2-7, is KAGVTQTPRYLIKTRGQQVTLSCSPISGHRSVSWYQQTPGQGLQFLFEYFSETQRNKGNFPGRFSGRQFSNSRSEMNVSTLELGDSALYLCASSLRQGAYEQYFGPGTRLTVT.

This chain joins TRBV5-1 and TRBJ2-1; 7 nucleotides agree with TRBD2. The trim removed 2 bases at V and 2 bases at J, leaving 1 base unmatched. Per germline, CDR1 SGHRS and CDR2 YFSETQ. The CDR3 runs 14 residues. This chain's CDR3 is CASSLAGTYNEQFF. CDR3 sequence (DNA): TGCGCCAGCAGCTTAGCGGGGACCTACAATGAGCAGTTCTTC.

The V call is TRBV9, the J call TRBJ2-5; 9 bases line up with TRBD1. This CDR3 region has 16 residues. Germline V gene lookup returns CDR1 SGDLS and CDR2 YYNGEE. Losses at the gene ends were 1 base for V and 7 bases for J; bases not matched to a gene: 11. The CDR3 DNA is TGTGCCAGCAGCGTACATGGGGACAGGGAGCGGGGGACCCAGTACTTC. Protein sequence: CASSVHGDRERGTQYF.

The chain uses TRBV15 and TRBJ2-1; D may be TRBD2 (6 bases). V lost 8 bases and J lost 7, with 12 bases in between. Germline lookup yields CDR1 LNHNV and CDR2 YYDKDF (reference sequence). The CDR3 runs to 12 residues. CDR3: CATLTGGNEQFF. The DNA for the CDR3 is TGTGCCACCCTTACCGGAGGGAATGAGCAGTTCTTC.